The present entry profiles one T cell receptor (beta chain) with its context. Its target is unknown. This CDR3 has 16 residues. The V gene's germline CDR1 is MDHEN and CDR2 SYDVKM. Losses at the gene ends were 8 bases for V and 7 bases for J; bases not matched to a gene: 17. Treatment noted: roughly 19 received Ad26.COV2.S at low or high dose, single or two shots; about 5 received placebo; per-sample allocation not given. Collection of the samples took place on day 63 after the first injection of vaccine or placebo. The sample is drawn from a study of Ad26.COV2.S vaccination and SARS-CoV-2 variants. General observations from the study: Placebo recipients and vaccine recipients were similar in non-spike TCR breadth. Spike-specific TCR breadth was greater in vaccine than placebo recipients. Total T cell responses, in the TCR breadth and depth analyses, may have been underestimated.

Sequenced by immunoSEQ multiplex PCR; TCRdb stores in-frame clones only, minus some. The sample consists of around 420,000 clones, over 75% of them appearing once. The sequencing here drew on peripheral blood, taken in a trial of Ad26.COV2.S vaccine versus placebo. This receptor was identified in a person between 18 and 65 years old who received the Ad26.COV2.S COVID-19 vaccine or a placebo. This chain connects TRBV28 to TRBJ2-7; TRBD1 aligns across 10 bases. The CDR3 DNA sequence: TGTGCCAGCTACTGGGGGACAGGGGCGCCACAGGGAGAGCAGTACTTC. Amino acids: CASYWGTGAPQGEQYF.